Below are 11 T cell receptor beta chains sequenced from a single sample in a study of sequential checkpoint blockade in melanoma. Treatment reported: randomized to nivolumab then ipilimumab (arm A) or the reverse (arm B). Measured with immunoSEQ multiplex PCR; TCRdb has only the in-frame clones, and not every one. This sample has about 29,000 clones; approximately 80% occur once, and the top ten carry more than 10%. The sample was CD8+ T cells sorted from blood (inferred from file names), taken from a patient given nivolumab and ipilimumab in sequence. The source is a human donor with melanoma.

This clone was counted between two and nine times. The chain joins TRBV11-2 to TRBJ1-2, with TRBD1 as a possible D gene (5 bases). V lost 6 bases and J lost 7, with 24 bases in between. This CDR3 is 16 amino acids long. CDR1 SGHAT and CDR2 FQNNGV come from the germline V gene. The CDR3 reads CASRLWGELITIGYTF. The CDR3 DNA is TGTGCCAGCAGACTATGGGGGGAACTCATTACTATTGGCTACACCTTC.

Only one count was recorded for this clone. The DNA of the CDR3 is TGTGCCAGCAGCGATAGCGGGGGGGCCGGCCATGAGCAGTTCTTC. It specifies CASSDSGGAGHEQFF. This rearrangement joins TRBV5-6 to TRBJ2-1; TRBD2 agrees at 11 bases. This CDR3 has 15 residues. The V gene end was trimmed by 4 bases and the J gene end by 8 bases; junction bases not matched to a gene: 8. Germline-derived CDR1 and CDR2 are SGHDT and YYEEEE.

This clone is a singleton in its sample. One end of the junction fails to match germline, which may point to a read error. The sample holds other DNA sequences that translate to the same CDR3. The V gene is TRBV9, the J gene TRBJ1-2; tentative D call: TRBD1 (5 bases). Germline assignment: CDR1 SGDLS and CDR2 YYNGEE. The CDR3 covers 20 residues. This CDR3 is CASSVDGKQHSGGNELGYTF. The CDR3 region has the DNA TGCGCCAGCAGCGTAGACGGAAAGCAGCACTCGGGGGGAAACGAACTTGGCTACACCTTC.

This clone was observed a single time. Other DNA sequences in this specimen translate into the identical CDR3. V gene TRBV2 combines with J gene TRBJ1-4; D unclear. The CDR3 is made up of 15 amino acids. Germline V CDR1 and CDR2: SNHLY, FYNNEI. The ends were cut back, 1 base at V and 3 bases at J, with 9 bases in the middle. The CDR3 DNA follows: TGTGCCAGCAGTGAAGGGCAGCGGGCTAATGAAAAACTGTTTTTT. It translates to CASSEGQRANEKLFF.

J is TRBJ2-5 and V is TRBV5-6; 9 bases match TRBD2. The V gene's germline CDR1 is SGHDT and CDR2 YYEEEE. The junction had 3 bases not matched to a gene; V was cut back by 2 bases and J by 1 base. The CDR3 extends over 15 amino acids. This CDR3 reads CASSFGTSPQETQYF. The CDR3 DNA reads TGTGCCAGCAGCTTTGGGACTAGCCCCCAAGAGACCCAGTACTTC.

The chain combines TRBV9 with TRBJ2-1, with 8 bases aligning to TRBD2. There are 16 residues in the CDR3. After removal of 3 bases from V and 1 base from J, the junction contained 6 bases not matched to a gene. Germline V gene lookup returns CDR1 SGDLS and CDR2 YYNGEE. CDR3 nucleotides: TGTGCCAGCAGCGCTGCGGGGGGCGTTTCCTACAATGAGCAGTTCTTC. It yields the protein CASSAAGGVSYNEQFF.

The chain joins TRBV10-3 to TRBJ1-1; D is uncertain. The CDR3 is 15 amino acids. Trimming pared 2 bases from V and 4 bases from J, leaving 14 bases between. From germline, CDR1 is ENHRY and CDR2 SYGVKD. The CDR3: CAISEPPESGTEAFF. Here the CDR3 DNA reads TGTGCCATCAGTGAGCCCCCGGAGAGTGGCACTGAAGCTTTCTTT.

J is TRBJ2-7 and V is TRBV6-5; tentatively, D is TRBD1 (5 bases). The germline V and J ends were trimmed by 8 bases and 3 bases, with 5 bases remaining between them. Germline CDR1 MNHEY, CDR2 SVGAGI. The CDR3 covers 10 residues. In DNA form, the CDR3 reads TGTGCCAGCGGACACTACGAGCAGTACTTC. Amino acids: CASGHYEQYF.

The chain uses TRBV7-3 and TRBJ2-1; D gene ambiguous. With 5 bases removed from V and 6 bases from J, the gap between germline ends came to 8 bases. CDR1 is SGHTA, CDR2 FQGTGA, per germline. The CDR3 runs 12 residues. The DNA of the CDR3 is TGTGCCAGCAGCCCCACCGGCAATGAGCAGTTCTTC. Residues: CASSPTGNEQFF.

This chain connects TRBV11-2 to TRBJ2-5; perhaps TRBD1 as D (5 bases). V was shortened by 3 bases and J by 9 bases, with 20 bases between the two germline ends. The CDR3 contains 15 residues. The V gene's germline CDR1 is SGHAT and CDR2 FQNNGV. The CDR3, as DNA: TGTGCCAGCAGCTTCTCTGGGGCGCCCAAATGGTCCCAGTACTTC. Translating it yields CASSFSGAPKWSQYF.

The chain joins TRBV28 to TRBJ1-6; D is possibly TRBD1 (5 bases). Trimming removed 6 bases from V and 0 bases from J, with 12 bases in between. Germline loops: CDR1 MDHEN, CDR2 SYDVKM. CDR3 length: 16 amino acids. CDR3 DNA: TGTGCCAGCAGGCTAGACAGAAGCTCCTATAATTCACCCCTCCACTTT. Translated: CASRLDRSSYNSPLHF.